These 30 T cell receptor beta chains share one sample of origin, sequenced in a study of T cell repertoires in cytomegalovirus infection. TCRdb passed the reads through MiXCR, listing each CDR3 protein once. Seen here are approximately 97,000 distinct CDR3 sequences, approximately 15% observed once, and the top ten hold approximately 7.9%. Sequencing was done on a sample of PBMCs. These receptors all come from a human donor in good health (CMV status not recorded). Some clones in this sample may be carry-over from other donors' samples.

In this sample, this clonotype turned up a few times. The chain's CDR3 is CASSLGQAVGYTF. The CDR3 DNA sequence: TGTGCCAGCAGCTTAGGTCAGGCTGTTGGCTACACCTTC. V usage is TRBV11-2 and J usage is TRBJ1-2; D remains ambiguous. Trimming took 1 base from V and 7 from J, leaving 10 bases between them. Germline CDR1 and CDR2: SGHAT and FQNNGV. CDR3 length: 13 amino acids. The whole variable domain, filled in from reference TRBV11-2 and TRBJ1-2, reads EAGVAQSPRYKIIEKRQSVAFWCNPISGHATLYWYQQILGQGPKLLIQFQNNGVVDDSQLPKDRFSAERLKGVDSTLKIQPAKLEDSAVYLCASSLGQAVGYTFGSGTRLTVV.

This clonotype occurred many times. The chain uses TRBV7-2 and TRBJ1-4; D gene uncertain. Deletions cut 2 bases from V and 3 bases from J, with 10 bases between. The germline V gene has CDR1 SGHTA and CDR2 FQGNSA. This CDR3 has 15 residues. CDR3 residues: CASSLRAGANEKLFF. CDR3 nucleotide sequence: TGTGCCAGCAGCTTACGTGCAGGCGCTAATGAAAAACTGTTTTTT. Using reference TRBV7-2 and TRBJ1-4 for the parts outside the CDR3, the full variable domain is GAGVSQSPSNKVTEKGKDVELRCDPISGHTALYWYRQSLGQGLEFLIYFQGNSAPDKSGLPSDRFSAERTGGSVSTLTIQRTQQEDSAVYLCASSLRAGANEKLFFGSGTQLSVL.

V is TRBV12-3 or TRBV12-4 and J is TRBJ1-2, with a weak D call TRBD1 (5 bases). The V gene lost 3 bases and the J gene lost 2 bases, with 13 bases spanning the gap. The CDR3 is 15 residues long. CDR3 in DNA: TGTGCCAGCAGTTTGTCCGGGGGATTAAACTATGGCTACACCTTC. It yields the protein CASSLSGGLNYGYTF.

CDR3 sequence: CSVVGGARGTDTQYF. As DNA, the CDR3 is TGCAGCGTTGTTGGGGGGGCAAGAGGCACAGATACGCAGTATTTT. V usage is TRBV29-1 and J usage is TRBJ2-3, with a tentative D call TRBD2 (7 bases). V was pared by 4 bases and J by 1 base, with 15 bases between. The CDR3 covers 15 residues. CDR1 and CDR2 (germline): SQVTM, ANQGSEA.

The chain is built from TRBV7-2 and TRBJ2-2; 9 bases fit TRBD2. After removal of 2 bases from V and 6 bases from J, the junction contained 10 bases not matched to a gene. This CDR3 has 17 residues. In germline, CDR1 is SGHTA, CDR2 FQGNSA. CDR3 sequence reads: CASSLRIGGGASGELFF. The DNA of the CDR3 is TGTGCCAGCAGCTTAAGAATCGGCGGGGGGGCCTCCGGGGAGCTGTTTTTT.

This clonotype was recorded at least ten times. In DNA form, the CDR3 reads TGTGCCAGCAGCCCCTTCGGGGGGGGAACTACAGCCGGGGAGCTGTTTTTT. Translation: CASSPFGGGTTAGELFF. This sequence joins TRBV7-2 and TRBJ2-2; TRBD2 agrees at 8 bases. The germline CDR1 and CDR2 sequences are SGHTA and FQGNSA. The CDR3 contains 17 residues. V gave up 5 bases and J gave up 6 bases; unmatched junction bases: 14.

This clonotype was seen at least ten times. This chain connects TRBV7-9 to TRBJ1-6; D remains ambiguous. The CDR3 totals 15 residues. The V end was cut by 5 bases, the J end by 10 bases, with 18 bases between. Germline loops: CDR1 SEHNR, CDR2 FQNEAQ (reference sequence). The CDR3: CASSQNRVAQSPLHF. CDR3 DNA sequence: TGTGCCAGCAGCCAAAATCGGGTTGCGCAGTCACCCCTCCACTTT.

This clonotype appeared many times. The V and J genes are TRBV7-2 and TRBJ2-2; D call uncertain. Between the trimmed V and J ends, which lost 8 bases and 7 bases, there was a span of 5 bases. The V gene's germline CDR1 is SGHTA and CDR2 FQGNSA. The CDR3 has 10 amino acids. CDR3 nucleotides: TGTGCCAGCTCCGACGGGGAGCTGTTTTTT. Translated: CASSDGELFF.

The V and J genes are TRBV10-3 and TRBJ1-2; TRBD1 agrees at 8 bases. CDR1 is ENHRY and CDR2 is SYGVKD in the germline V gene. The CDR3 has 14 residues. Trimming at V came to 10 bases and at J to 0 bases, leaving 7 bases not matched to a gene. As DNA, the CDR3 is TGTGCCACCGCTACACAGGGGGCTAACTATGGCTACACCTTC. Encoded protein: CATATQGANYGYTF.

This clonotype has a count of ten or more. V and J are TRBV7-3 and TRBJ2-3, with D perhaps TRBD1 or TRBD2 (5 bases each). Deletions cut 1 base from V and 6 bases from J, with 14 bases between. Germline loops: CDR1 SGHTA, CDR2 FQGTGA. The CDR3 is 15 amino acids. Here the CDR3 reads CASSLSLGAQDTQYF. In DNA, the CDR3 is TGTGCCAGCAGCTTAAGTCTCGGGGCCCAGGATACGCAGTATTTT. The full variable domain, with the rest looked up from reference TRBV7-3 and TRBJ2-3, is GAGVSQTPSNKVTEKGKYVELRCDPISGHTALYWYRQSLGQGPEFLIYFQGTGAADDSGLPNDRFFAVRPEGSVSTLKIQRTERGDSAVYLCASSLSLGAQDTQYFGPGTRLTVL.

The CDR3 DNA follows: TGCAGTGCTAGAGATGATAGGGGCACAGATACGCAGTATTTT. It codes for CSARDDRGTDTQYF. The rearrangement links TRBV20-1 to TRBJ2-3; D remains ambiguous. V lost 0 bases to trimming and J lost 1 base, with 8 bases between them. The CDR3 consists of 14 residues. Germline CDR1 DFQATT, CDR2 SNEGSKA (reference sequence).

The V gene is TRBV5-1, the J gene TRBJ1-2, with D possibly matching TRBD1 (5 bases). Germline V lookup: CDR1 SGHRS, CDR2 YFSETQ. The ends were cut back, 0 bases at V and 3 bases at J, with 12 bases in the middle. The CDR3 runs 15 residues. This chain's CDR3 is CASSLVYAQDYGYTF. DNA of the CDR3: TGCGCCAGCAGCTTGGTATATGCACAGGACTATGGCTACACCTTC.

This clonotype appeared a few times. The genes are TRBV20-1 and TRBJ2-1, with TRBD2 matching over 7 bases. The J segment lost 6 bases and the V segment lost 6 bases, leaving 5 bases of the junction unmatched. CDR1 DFQATT and CDR2 SNEGSKA come from the germline V gene (reference sequence). The CDR3 has 12 residues. The CDR3: CSAGGWGNEQFF. In DNA form, the CDR3 reads TGCAGTGCGGGGGGGTGGGGCAATGAGCAGTTCTTC.

The CDR3 nucleotides read TGTGCCAGCAGCTTAGCCCCCGGACAGGGTCACACTGAAGCTTTCTTT. Translation: CASSLAPGQGHTEAFF. This rearrangement joins TRBV7-3 to TRBJ1-1; 8 bases fit TRBD1. V was pared by 2 bases and J by 3 bases, with 8 bases of the junction left unmatched. This CDR3 region has 16 residues. Per germline, CDR1 SGHTA and CDR2 FQGTGA.

The table lists this clonotype with a few counts. This chain connects TRBV6-2 or TRBV6-3 to TRBJ1-1; D gene unclear. Trimming took 8 bases from V and 7 from J, leaving 14 bases between them. CDR3 length: 12 residues. CDR1 is MNHEY, CDR2 SVGEGT, per germline. This CDR3 reads CASGRSFGEAFF. The CDR3 DNA is TGTGCCAGCGGTCGTTCCTTCGGTGAAGCTTTCTTT.

This clonotype was seen a handful of times. The chain combines TRBV29-1 with TRBJ2-7; D tentatively reads TRBD1 or TRBD2 (5 bases each). Trimming cost V 1 base and J 2 bases, with 9 bases left between them. This CDR3 comprises 13 residues. Germline V lookup: CDR1 SQVTM, CDR2 ANQGSEA. For the CDR3, the DNA is TGCAGCGTTGAAGTGAGGGGTCCCTACGAGCAGTACTTC. Amino acid sequence: CSVEVRGPYEQYF.

The V gene is TRBV12-3 or TRBV12-4, the J gene TRBJ2-5; D is unclear. Trimming cost V 6 bases and J 5 bases, with 10 bases left between them. CDR3 length: 12 amino acids. The CDR3 nucleotides read TGTGCCAGCAGCAAGGGTGGGGAGACCCAGTACTTC. Translation: CASSKGGETQYF.

This clonotype was seen ten or more times. This chain joins TRBV7-2 and TRBJ2-1; 12 nucleotides match TRBD1. The CDR3 consists of 16 residues. Trimming at V came to 5 bases and at J to 3 bases, leaving 5 bases not matched to a gene. CDR1 SGHTA and CDR2 FQGNSA come from the germline V gene. The chain's CDR3 is CASSPGTGGHYNEQFF. CDR3 bases: TGTGCCAGCAGCCCGGGGACAGGGGGCCACTACAATGAGCAGTTCTTC.

Ten or more counts support this clonotype. The V and J genes are TRBV12-3 or TRBV12-4 and TRBJ2-5, with 10 bases identical to TRBD2. The junction had 6 bases not matched to a gene; V was cut back by 6 bases and J by 2 bases. There are 15 residues in the CDR3. CDR3 sequence reads: CASSTRTSGQETQYF. CDR3 coding DNA: TGTGCCAGCAGCACCCGGACTAGCGGACAAGAGACCCAGTACTTC.

This chain uses TRBV6-6 with TRBJ2-7, with 8 bases that match TRBD1. The CDR3 contains 14 residues. V lost 6 bases and J lost 6; bases outside the gene matches: 10. The V gene's germline CDR1 is MNHNY and CDR2 SVGAGI (reference sequence). The CDR3 spells CASSSWTGLGEQYF. CDR3 nucleotide sequence: TGTGCCAGCAGCTCCTGGACAGGGTTGGGCGAGCAGTACTTC.

This clonotype was detected many times. The V and J genes are TRBV7-2 and TRBJ2-4, with D possibly being TRBD2 (5 bases). Germline V gene sequence: CDR1 SGHTA, CDR2 FQGNSA. Deletions cut 4 bases from V and 8 bases from J, with 21 bases between. The CDR3 loop spans 16 amino acids. CDR3 DNA sequence: TGTGCCAGCAGCTCCCGATCCCTAGGGAGCGGAGACATTCAGTACTTC. Its translation is CASSSRSLGSGDIQYF.

The gene calls are TRBV20-1 and TRBJ1-1, with 8 bases identical to TRBD1. The CDR3 contains 16 residues. Per germline, CDR1 DFQATT and CDR2 SNEGSKA (reference sequence). V trimming: 6 bases; J trimming: 5 bases; junction bases outside the gene matches: 17. The CDR3 loop is CSAMTGDVSITTEAFF. The CDR3 DNA sequence: TGCAGTGCCATGACAGGGGACGTTTCTATCACAACTGAAGCTTTCTTT.

This rearrangement joins TRBV28 to TRBJ2-2; no definite D call. CDR3 size: 12 residues. Trimming shortened V by 2 bases and J by 5 bases, and 3 bases separated the two germline ends. Per germline, CDR1 MDHEN and CDR2 SYDVKM. DNA of the CDR3: TGTGCCAGCAGTTTAACAACCGGGGAGCTGTTTTTT. Translation gives CASSLTTGELFF.

This clonotype was seen only a few times. V gene TRBV6-1 combines with J gene TRBJ1-6; D uncertain. V dropped 4 bases and J dropped 7 bases, with 11 bases sitting between them. This CDR3 has 14 amino acids. Germline CDR1 is MNHNS and CDR2 is SASEGT. CDR3 nucleotides: TGTGCCAGCAGTGCTAAAGACCAAAATTCACCCCTCCACTTT. Translated, it gives CASSAKDQNSPLHF.

This clonotype appeared many times. The rearrangement links TRBV11-2 to TRBJ2-5, with 12 bases that match TRBD2. The CDR3 sequence is 15 residues long. With 4 bases clipped from V and 4 bases from J, the junction kept 4 bases outside the gene matches. Germline CDR1 is SGHAT and CDR2 is FQNNGV. CDR3: CASSSGTSGSETQYF. In nucleotides, the CDR3 is TGTGCCAGCAGCTCCGGGACTAGCGGGTCAGAGACCCAGTACTTC.

By its share, this clonotype is large. The chain is built from TRBV7-2 and TRBJ2-7, with D hard to call. The V end was cut by 6 bases, the J end by 3 bases, with 6 bases between. Germline-derived CDR1 and CDR2 are SGHTA and FQGNSA. The CDR3 length is 11 residues. In DNA form, the CDR3 reads TGTGCCAGCAGGCGTTACTACGAGCAGTACTTC. This sequence encodes CASRRYYEQYF.

This clonotype was counted ten times or more. The V and J genes are TRBV5-1 and TRBJ2-3; 9 bases line up with TRBD2. Germline V gene lookup returns CDR1 SGHRS and CDR2 YFSETQ. V trimming: 0 bases; J trimming: 5 bases; junction bases outside the gene matches: 10. The CDR3 extends over 17 amino acids. This CDR3 reads CASSLAYVGGGEDTQYF. CDR3 sequence (DNA): TGCGCCAGCAGCTTGGCCTATGTCGGCGGGGGGGAAGATACGCAGTATTTT. Combining the CDR3 with reference TRBV5-1 and TRBJ2-3 gives the whole variable domain KAGVTQTPRYLIKTRGQQVTLSCSPISGHRSVSWYQQTPGQGLQFLFEYFSETQRNKGNFPGRFSGRQFSNSRSEMNVSTLELGDSALYLCASSLAYVGGGEDTQYFGPGTRLTVL.

CDR3 DNA sequence: TGCAGTGCTACCCGGGACAGGGATTTCTTTACGTCCTACGAGCAGTACTTC. Its protein is CSATRDRDFFTSYEQYF. The genes are TRBV20-1 and TRBJ2-7; 9 bases match TRBD1. Trimming took 4 bases from V and 1 from J; bases not matched to a gene: 14. CDR1 is DFQATT, CDR2 SNEGSKA, per germline (reference sequence). CDR3 length: 17 amino acids.

This clonotype was counted many times. The chain employs TRBV7-8 and TRBJ1-5; D might be TRBD1 (6 bases). There are 16 residues in the CDR3. Trimming took 0 bases from V and 4 from J, leaving 13 bases between them. Germline V gene data show CDR1 as SGHVS and CDR2 as FQNEAQ. The CDR3 is CASSLAGRGGNQPQHF. As DNA, the CDR3 is TGTGCCAGCAGCTTAGCCGGCAGGGGCGGGAATCAGCCCCAGCATTTT.

CDR3 in amino acids: CASSERQTNTEAFF. The CDR3, as DNA: TGTGCCAGCAGTGAACGGCAGACGAACACTGAAGCTTTCTTT. V usage is TRBV2 and J usage is TRBJ1-1; D call uncertain. The CDR3 sequence is 14 residues long. Per germline, CDR1 SNHLY and CDR2 FYNNEI. V shed 2 bases and J shed 1 base, with 8 bases lying between them. Together with reference TRBV2 and TRBJ1-1, the CDR3 gives the full variable domain: EPEVTQTPSHQVTQMGQEVILRCVPISNHLYFYWYRQILGQKVEFLVSFYNNEISEKSEIFDDQFSVERPDGSNFTLKIRSTKLEDSAMYFCASSERQTNTEAFFGQGTRLTVV.